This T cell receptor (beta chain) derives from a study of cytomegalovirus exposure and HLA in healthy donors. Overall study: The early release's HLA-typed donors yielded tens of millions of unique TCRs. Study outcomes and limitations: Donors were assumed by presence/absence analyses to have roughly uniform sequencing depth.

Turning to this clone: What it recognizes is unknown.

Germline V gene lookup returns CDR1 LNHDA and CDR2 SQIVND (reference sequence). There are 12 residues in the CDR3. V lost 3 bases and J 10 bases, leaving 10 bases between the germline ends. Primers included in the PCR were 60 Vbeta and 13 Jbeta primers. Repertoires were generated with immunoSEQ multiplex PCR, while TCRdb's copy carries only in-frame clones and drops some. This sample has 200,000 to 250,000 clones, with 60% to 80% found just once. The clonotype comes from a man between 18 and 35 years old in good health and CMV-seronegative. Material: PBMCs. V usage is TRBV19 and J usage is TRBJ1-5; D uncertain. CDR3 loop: CASSILPFPQHF. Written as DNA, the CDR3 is TGTGCCAGTAGTATCCTTCCCTTCCCCCAGCATTTT.